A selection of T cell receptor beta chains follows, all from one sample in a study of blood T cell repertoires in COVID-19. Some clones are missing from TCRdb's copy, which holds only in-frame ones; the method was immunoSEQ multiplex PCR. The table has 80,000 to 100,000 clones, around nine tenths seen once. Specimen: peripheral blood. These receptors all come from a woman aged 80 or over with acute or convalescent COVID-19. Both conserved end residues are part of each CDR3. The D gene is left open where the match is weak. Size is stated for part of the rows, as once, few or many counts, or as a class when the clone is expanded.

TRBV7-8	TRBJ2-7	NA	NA	CASSFIGAVGSYEQYF	TGTGCCAGCAGCTTCATAGGGGCAGTAGGATCCTACGAGCAGTACTTC
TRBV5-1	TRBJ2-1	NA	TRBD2	CASSFLAGGPGEQFF	TGCGCCAGCAGCTTCTTAGCGGGGGGGCCTGGTGAGCAGTTCTTC
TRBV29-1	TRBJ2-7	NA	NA	CSVETDTYEQYF	TGCAGCGTTGAGACAGACACCTACGAGCAGTACTTC
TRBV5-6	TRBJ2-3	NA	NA	CASSTAGLSTDTQYF	TGTGCCAGCAGCACGGCAGGCCTTAGCACAGATACGCAGTATTTT
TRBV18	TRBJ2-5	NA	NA	CASSLVRYQETQYF	TGTGCCAGCTCCCTAGTCCGATACCAAGAGACCCAGTACTTC
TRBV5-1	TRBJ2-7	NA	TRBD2	CASSGRSGATYEQYF	TGCGCCAGCAGCGGGCGCAGCGGGGCAACCTACGAGCAGTACTTC
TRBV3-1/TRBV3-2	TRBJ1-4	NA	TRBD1	CASSLTGGSNEKLFF	TGTGCCAGCAGCCTCACAGGGGGCAGTAATGAAAAACTGTTTTTT
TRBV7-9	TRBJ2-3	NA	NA	CASSPQEWVGDTQYF	TGTGCCAGCAGCCCTCAGGAATGGGTGGGAGATACGCAGTATTTT
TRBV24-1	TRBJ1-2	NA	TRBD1	CATSDPTGGIYGYTF	TGTGCCACCAGTGACCCGACAGGGGGCATTTATGGCTACACCTTC
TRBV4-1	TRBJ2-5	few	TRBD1	CASRGQGDHRETQYF	TGCGCCAGCAGGGGACAGGGGGACCACAGAGAGACCCAGTACTTC
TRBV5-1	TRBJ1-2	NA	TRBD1	CASSLNDGTVDGYTF	TGCGCCAGCAGCCTCAACGATGGGACAGTCGATGGCTACACCTTC
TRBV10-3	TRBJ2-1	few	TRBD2	CAISESSGTSGDNEQFF	TGTGCCATCAGTGAGTCGAGTGGGACTAGCGGGGACAATGAGCAGTTCTTC
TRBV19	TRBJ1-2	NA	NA	CASSQQGYYGYTF	TGTGCCAGTAGTCAACAGGGTTACTATGGCTACACCTTC
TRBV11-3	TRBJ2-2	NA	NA	CASSFLRTGELFF	TGTGCCAGCAGCTTTCTGCGGACCGGGGAGCTGTTTTTT
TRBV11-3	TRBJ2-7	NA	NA	CASSLLLASYEQYF	TGTGCCAGCAGCTTATTACTCGCATCCTACGAGCAGTACTTC
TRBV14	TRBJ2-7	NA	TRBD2	CASTLGGGAPEQYF	TGTGCCAGCACCCTCGGCGGGGGGGCCCCCGAGCAGTACTTC
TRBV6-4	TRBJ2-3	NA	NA	CASSDPNTGTDTQYF	TGTGCCAGCAGTGACCCGAACACAGGAACGGATACGCAGTATTTT
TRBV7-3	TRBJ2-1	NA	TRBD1	CASSLQGAAYNEQFF	TGTGCCAGCAGCCTACAGGGGGCGGCCTACAATGAGCAGTTCTTC
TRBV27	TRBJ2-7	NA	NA	CASSPSEQYF	TGTGCCAGCAGTCCCTCCGAGCAGTACTTC
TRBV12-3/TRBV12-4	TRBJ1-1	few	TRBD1	CASSPQQGGEAFF	TGTGCCAGCAGTCCCCAACAGGGGGGTGAAGCTTTCTTT
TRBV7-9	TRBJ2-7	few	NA	CASSILGAYEQYF	TGTGCCAGCAGCATCCTAGGGGCCTACGAGCAGTACTTC
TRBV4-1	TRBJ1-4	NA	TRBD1	CASSQPTGGSRFNEKLFF	TGCGCCAGCAGCCAACCGACAGGGGGCTCCCGCTTTAATGAAAAACTGTTTTTT
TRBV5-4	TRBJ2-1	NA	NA	CASSLAGSYNEQFF	TGTGCCAGCAGCTTGGCGGGGAGCTACAATGAGCAGTTCTTC
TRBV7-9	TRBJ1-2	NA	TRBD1	CASSTPGTGGGGYTF	TGTGCCAGCAGCACCCCCGGGACAGGGGGCGGTGGCTACACCTTC
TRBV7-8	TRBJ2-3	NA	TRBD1	CASSRRQGADTQYF	TGTGCCAGCAGCCGAAGACAGGGCGCAGATACGCAGTATTTT
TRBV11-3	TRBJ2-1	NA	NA	CASSFDGGGPHNEQFF	TGTGCCAGCAGCTTTGATGGGGGGGGGCCCCACAATGAGCAGTTCTTC
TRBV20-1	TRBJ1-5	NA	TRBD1	CSAGGDQPQHF	TGCAGTGCAGGGGGCGATCAGCCCCAGCATTTT
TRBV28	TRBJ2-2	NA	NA	CASSLCVAGELFF	TGTGCCAGCAGTTTATGCGTCGCCGGGGAGCTGTTTTTT
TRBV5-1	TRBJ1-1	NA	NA	CASYSGTMNTEAFF	TGCGCCAGCTATTCAGGGACTATGAACACTGAAGCTTTCTTT
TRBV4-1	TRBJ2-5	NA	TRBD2	CASSLSGGNGETQYF	TGCGCCAGCAGCCTTAGCGGGGGAAACGGTGAGACCCAGTACTTC
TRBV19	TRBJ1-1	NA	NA	CASSFGQMNTEAFF	TGTGCCAGTAGTTTCGGACAGATGAACACTGAAGCTTTCTTT
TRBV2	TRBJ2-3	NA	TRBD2	CASRRGVFSTDTQYF	TGTGCCAGCAGGCGGGGGGTATTTAGCACAGATACGCAGTATTTT
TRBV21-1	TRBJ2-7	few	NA	CASSKRSSRRDRGNEQYF	TGTGCCAGCAGCAAACGTTCGTCCCGGCGGGACAGGGGCAACGAGCAGTACTTC
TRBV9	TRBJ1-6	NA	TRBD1	CASSVGDRGSYNSPLHF	TGTGCCAGCAGCGTAGGGGACAGGGGCTCCTATAATTCACCCCTCCACTTT
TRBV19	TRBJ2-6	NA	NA	CASSMGRLGSSGANVLTF	TGTGCCAGTAGTATGGGCAGGCTGGGGAGCTCTGGGGCCAACGTCCTGACTTTC
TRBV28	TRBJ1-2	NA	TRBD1	CASSMQGTGVRSYTF	TGTGCCAGCAGTATGCAAGGGACAGGGGTGAGGAGCTACACCTTC
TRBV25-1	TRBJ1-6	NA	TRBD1	CASSDSEGAHYNSPLHF	TGTGCCAGCAGTGACAGTGAGGGGGCCCACTATAATTCACCCCTCCACTTT
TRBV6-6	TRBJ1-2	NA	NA	CASSLQGEYGYTF	TGTGCCAGCAGCTTACAGGGAGAGTATGGCTACACCTTC
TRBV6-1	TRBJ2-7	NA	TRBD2	CASSESLAGGYSDEQYF	TGTGCCAGCAGTGAATCGCTAGCGGGGGGCTACTCTGACGAGCAGTACTTC
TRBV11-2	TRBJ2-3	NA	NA	CASTPGQGPSTDTQYF	TGTGCCAGCACCCCGGGGCAGGGGCCGAGCACAGATACGCAGTATTTT
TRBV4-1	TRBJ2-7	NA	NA	CASSQGSAGPYEQYF	TGCGCCAGCAGCCAAGGATCGGCAGGGCCATACGAGCAGTACTTC
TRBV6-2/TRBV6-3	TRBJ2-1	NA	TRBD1	CASSAYGTGGFNEQFF	TGTGCCAGCAGTGCTTACGGGACAGGGGGCTTCAATGAGCAGTTCTTC
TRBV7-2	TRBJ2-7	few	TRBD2	CASSLVHGLAGGPYEQYF	TGTGCCAGCAGCTTAGTGCACGGATTAGCGGGGGGGCCCTACGAGCAGTACTTC
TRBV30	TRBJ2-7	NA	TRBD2	CALSGGAYEQYF	TGTGCCTTAAGCGGGGGGGCCTACGAGCAGTACTTC
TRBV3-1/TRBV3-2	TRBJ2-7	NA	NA	CASSQRWGEYEQYF	TGTGCCAGCAGCCAAAGGTGGGGGGAATACGAGCAGTACTTC
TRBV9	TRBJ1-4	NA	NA	CASSVRGGENEKLFF	TGTGCCAGCAGCGTTCGTGGGGGGGAAAATGAAAAACTGTTTTTT
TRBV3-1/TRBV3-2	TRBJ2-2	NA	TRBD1	CAVPSGGTGELFF	TGTGCCGTCCCTTCAGGGGGCACCGGGGAGCTGTTTTTT
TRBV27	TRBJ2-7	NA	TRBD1	CASSLSGQGAQGEQYF	TGTGCCAGCAGTTTATCGGGGCAGGGGGCGCAGGGGGAGCAGTACTTC
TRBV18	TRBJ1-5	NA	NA	CASSPQGLLNQPQHF	TGTGCCAGCTCACCCCAGGGTCTCCTCAATCAGCCCCAGCATTTT